What follows is one T cell receptor beta chain and its context. The sample belongs to a study of blood T cell repertoires in COVID-19. Across the whole study: The study drew acute and convalescent COVID-19 samples from the United States, Italy and Spain.

TCRdb's copy holds only in-frame clones and misses some; the assay was immunoSEQ multiplex PCR. The repertoire holds around 100,000 clones, approximately 86% seen once, with 5% in the top ten. In germline, CDR1 is SGDLS, CDR2 YYNGEE. V was shortened by 0 bases and J by 6 bases, with 13 bases between the two germline ends. CDR3 length equals 15 residues. Sequencing was performed on peripheral blood. This sequence originates from a human donor in a cohort sampled during active COVID-19. The V gene is TRBV9, the J gene TRBJ1-5; D is undetermined. The CDR3 loop reads CASSVDGVGGQPQHF. The CDR3 nucleotides read TGTGCCAGCAGCGTAGACGGGGTTGGTGGTCAGCCCCAGCATTTT.